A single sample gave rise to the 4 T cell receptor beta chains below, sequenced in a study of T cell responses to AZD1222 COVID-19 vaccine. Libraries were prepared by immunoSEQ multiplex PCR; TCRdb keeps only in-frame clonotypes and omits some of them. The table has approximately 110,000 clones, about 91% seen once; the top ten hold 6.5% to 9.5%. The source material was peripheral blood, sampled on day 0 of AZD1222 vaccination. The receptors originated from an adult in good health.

The CDR3, as DNA: TGTGCCAGCCATTTTGACAGGGCGAATGAAAAACTGTTTTTT. It yields the protein CASHFDRANEKLFF. This chain joins TRBV18 and TRBJ1-4, with TRBD1 matching over 7 bases. CDR1 is KGHSH, CDR2 LQKENI, per germline. The CDR3 totals 14 residues. V lost 8 bases, J lost 5 bases, and 8 bases stayed unmatched.

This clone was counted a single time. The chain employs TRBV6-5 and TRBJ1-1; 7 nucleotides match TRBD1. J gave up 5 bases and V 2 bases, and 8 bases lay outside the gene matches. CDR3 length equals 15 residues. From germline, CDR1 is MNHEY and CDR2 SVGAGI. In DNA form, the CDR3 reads TGTGCCAGCAGTTACCGGACCAGGGGGAAGACTGAAGCTTTCTTT. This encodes CASSYRTRGKTEAFF.

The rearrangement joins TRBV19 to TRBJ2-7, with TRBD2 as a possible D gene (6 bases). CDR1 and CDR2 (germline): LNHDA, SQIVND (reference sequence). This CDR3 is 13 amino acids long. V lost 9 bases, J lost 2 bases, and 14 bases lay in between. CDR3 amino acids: CASGPSATYEQYF. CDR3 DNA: TGTGCCAGCGGGCCTAGCGCAACCTACGAGCAGTACTTC.

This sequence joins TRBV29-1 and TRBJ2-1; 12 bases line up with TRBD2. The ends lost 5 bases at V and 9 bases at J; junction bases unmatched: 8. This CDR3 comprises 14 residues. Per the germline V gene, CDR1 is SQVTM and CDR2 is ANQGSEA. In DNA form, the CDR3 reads TGCAGCGTTCCCCGGACTAGCGGGAAGGGTGAGCAGTTCTTC. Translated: CSVPRTSGKGEQFF.